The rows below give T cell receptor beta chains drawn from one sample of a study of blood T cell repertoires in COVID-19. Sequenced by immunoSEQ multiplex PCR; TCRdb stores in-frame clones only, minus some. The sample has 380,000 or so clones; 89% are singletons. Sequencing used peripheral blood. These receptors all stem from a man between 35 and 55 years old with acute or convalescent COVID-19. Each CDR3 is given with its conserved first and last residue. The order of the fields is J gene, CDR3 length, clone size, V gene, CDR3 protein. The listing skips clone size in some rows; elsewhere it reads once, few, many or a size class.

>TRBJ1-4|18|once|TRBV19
CARVPGQGPNLSNEKLFF
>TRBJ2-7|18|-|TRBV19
CASSTTPVVQGGLNEQYF
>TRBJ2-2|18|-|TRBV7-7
CASSPLRGRGENTGELFF
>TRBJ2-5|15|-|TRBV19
CASRMNDRAKETQYF
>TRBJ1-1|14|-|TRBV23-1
CASSQSTANTEAFF
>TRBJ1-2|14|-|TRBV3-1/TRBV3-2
CASSPLGGSGGYTF
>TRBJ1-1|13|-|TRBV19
CASRGTVNTEAFF
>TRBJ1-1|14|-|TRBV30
CAWSVGSMNTEAFF
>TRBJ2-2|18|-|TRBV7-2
CASSLDRDRGRRTGELFF
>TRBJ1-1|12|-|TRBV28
CASKEGYTEAFF
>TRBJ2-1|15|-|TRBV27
CASGTLAGRPDEQFF
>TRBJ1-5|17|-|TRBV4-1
CASRSIGGAAENQPQHF
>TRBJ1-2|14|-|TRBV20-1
CSASNWLGQPGYTF
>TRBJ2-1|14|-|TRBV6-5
CASSRGLEDNEQFF
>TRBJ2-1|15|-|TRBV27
CASSLTVRGYNEQFF
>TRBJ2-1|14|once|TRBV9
CASSVGNLENEQFF
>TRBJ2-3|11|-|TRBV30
CAYSTSFAQYF
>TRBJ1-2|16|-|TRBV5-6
CASSLLNRGPSYGYTF
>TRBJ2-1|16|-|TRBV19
CASNPGGGVDYNEQFF
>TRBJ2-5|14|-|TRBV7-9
CASSPRTGQETQYF
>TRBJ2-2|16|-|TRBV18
CASSPGLAGSTGELFF
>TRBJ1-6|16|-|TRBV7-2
CASSLEAGGRDSPLHF
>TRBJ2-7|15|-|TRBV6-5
CASSLDRGQSYEQYF
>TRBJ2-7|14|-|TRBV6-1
CASSEVGVGHEQYF
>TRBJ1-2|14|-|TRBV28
CASSNNDRHYGYTF
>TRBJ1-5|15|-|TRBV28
CATRDLDRSDQPQHF
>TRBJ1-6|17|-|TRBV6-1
CASSEGIRLRPNSPLHF
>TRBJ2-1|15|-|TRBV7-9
CASSSTGTNVDEQFF
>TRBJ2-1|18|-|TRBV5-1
CASSTDSPTSGGYNEQFF
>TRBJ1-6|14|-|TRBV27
CASSPGINNSPLHF
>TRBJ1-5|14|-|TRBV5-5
CASSYRGDNQPQHF